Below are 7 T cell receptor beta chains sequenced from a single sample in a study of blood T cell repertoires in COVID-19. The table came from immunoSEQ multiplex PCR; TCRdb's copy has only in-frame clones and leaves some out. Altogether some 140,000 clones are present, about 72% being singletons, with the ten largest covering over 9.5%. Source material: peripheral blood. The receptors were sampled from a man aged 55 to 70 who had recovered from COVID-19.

The CDR3 DNA reads TGTGCCAGCAGTCGGTCAGGTCGTCAAGAGACCCAGTACTTC. Translated: CASSRSGRQETQYF. The chain combines TRBV6-2 or TRBV6-3 with TRBJ2-5, with D unclear. The CDR3 sequence is 14 residues long. Germline CDR1 and CDR2: MNHEY and SVGEGT. Trimming cost V 5 bases and J 2 bases, with 12 bases left between them.

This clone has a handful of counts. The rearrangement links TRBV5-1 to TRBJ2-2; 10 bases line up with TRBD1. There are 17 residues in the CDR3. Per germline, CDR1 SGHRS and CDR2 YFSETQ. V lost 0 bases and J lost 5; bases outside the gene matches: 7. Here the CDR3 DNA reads TGCGCCAGCAGCTTGGATCCCAGACAGGGGGCGACCGGGGAGCTGTTTTTT. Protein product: CASSLDPRQGATGELFF.

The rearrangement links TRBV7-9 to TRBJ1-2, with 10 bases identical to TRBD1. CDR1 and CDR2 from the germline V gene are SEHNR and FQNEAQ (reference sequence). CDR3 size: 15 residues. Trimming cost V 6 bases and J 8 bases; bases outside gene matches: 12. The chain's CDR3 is CASSWKRTGGWGYTF. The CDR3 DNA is TGTGCCAGCAGTTGGAAACGGACAGGGGGTTGGGGCTACACCTTC.

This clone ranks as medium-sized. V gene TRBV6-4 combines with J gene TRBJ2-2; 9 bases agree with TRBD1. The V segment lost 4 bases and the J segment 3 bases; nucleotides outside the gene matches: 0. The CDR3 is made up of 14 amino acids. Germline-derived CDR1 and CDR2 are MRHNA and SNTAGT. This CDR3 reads CASSGTGDTGELFF. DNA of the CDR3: TGTGCCAGCAGTGGGACAGGGGACACCGGGGAGCTGTTTTTT.

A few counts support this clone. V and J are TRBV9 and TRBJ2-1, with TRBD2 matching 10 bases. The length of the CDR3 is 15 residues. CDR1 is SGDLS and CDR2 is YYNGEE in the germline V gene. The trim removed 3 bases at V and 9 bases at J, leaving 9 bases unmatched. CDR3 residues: CASSEPGLATGEQFF. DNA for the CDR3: TGTGCCAGCAGCGAGCCGGGACTAGCGACTGGTGAGCAGTTCTTC.

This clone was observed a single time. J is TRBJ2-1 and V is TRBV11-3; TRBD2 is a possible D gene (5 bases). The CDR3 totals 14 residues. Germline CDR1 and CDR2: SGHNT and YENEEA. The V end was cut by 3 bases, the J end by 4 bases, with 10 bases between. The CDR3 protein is CASSFEGGYNEQFF. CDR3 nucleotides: TGTGCCAGCAGCTTCGAGGGCGGGTACAATGAGCAGTTCTTC. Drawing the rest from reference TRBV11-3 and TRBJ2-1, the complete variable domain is EAGVVQSPRYKIIEKKQPVAFWCNPISGHNTLYWYLQNLGQGPELLIRYENEEAVDDSQLPKDRFSAERLKGVDSTLKIQPAELGDSAVYLCASSFEGGYNEQFFGPGTRLTVL.

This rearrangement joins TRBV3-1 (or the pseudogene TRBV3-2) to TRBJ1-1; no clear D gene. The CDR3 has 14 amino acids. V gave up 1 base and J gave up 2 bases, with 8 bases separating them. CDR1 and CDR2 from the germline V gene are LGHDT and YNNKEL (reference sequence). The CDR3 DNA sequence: TGTGCCAGCAGCCAAGTAAGGAGTAACACTGAAGCTTTCTTT. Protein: CASSQVRSNTEAFF.